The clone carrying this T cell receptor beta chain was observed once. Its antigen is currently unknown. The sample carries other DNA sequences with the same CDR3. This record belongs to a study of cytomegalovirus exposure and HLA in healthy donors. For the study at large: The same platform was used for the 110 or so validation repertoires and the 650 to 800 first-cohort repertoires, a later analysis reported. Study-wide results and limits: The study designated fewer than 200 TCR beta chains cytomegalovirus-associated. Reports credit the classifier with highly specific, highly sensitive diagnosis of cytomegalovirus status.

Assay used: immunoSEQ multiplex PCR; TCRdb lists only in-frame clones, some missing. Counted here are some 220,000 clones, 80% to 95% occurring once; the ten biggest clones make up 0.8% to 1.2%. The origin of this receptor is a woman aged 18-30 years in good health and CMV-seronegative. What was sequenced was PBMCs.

As DNA, the CDR3 is TGCGCCAGCAGCTTGGGAGGTGAGCAGTACTTC. Protein product: CASSLGGEQYF. This sequence joins TRBV5-1 and TRBJ2-7; D not resolved. The CDR3 spans 11 residues. V gave up 0 bases and J gave up 7 bases, with 5 bases separating them. Germline CDR1 and CDR2: SGHRS and YFSETQ.